What follows is one T cell receptor beta chain and its context. The length of the CDR3 is 18 residues. Per germline, CDR1 KGHSH and CDR2 LQKENI. This sample is part of a study of cytomegalovirus exposure and HLA in healthy donors. PCR used 60 Vbeta primers and 13 Jbeta primers. This table comes from immunoSEQ multiplex PCR, and its TCRdb copy is limited to in-frame clones, with some not included. The sample comprises about 62,000 clones, 80% to 90% of which are singletons, and around 3.2% rests with the top ten. The chain carries TRBV18 and TRBJ2-5; TRBD1 matches 8 bases. The DNA end is more similar to TRBJ2-7, so the J call may be wrong. The source is a woman aged 25 to 39 in good health and CMV-seronegative. The sample consisted of PBMCs. CDR3 sequence: CASSPGTGGSYMSYEQYF. CDR3 nucleotides: TGTGCCAGCTCACCAGGGACAGGTGGCAGTTATATGTCCTACGAGCAGTACTTC.